The present TCR beta chain was sequenced within a study of T cell clonotyping in hematopoietic cell transplantation. Clones were read by immunoSEQ multiplex PCR, and TCRdb kept only the in-frame ones, dropping some. In the table there are some 10,000 clones, approximately 89% of which are singletons. Of note for this clone: Its antigen is unknown.

Overall study results and limits: Recipient TCR diversity dropped after transplant; expanded clonotypes rose from day 30 to 180. Graft donor and pretransplant recipient Inverse Simpson Index values predicted broader posttransplant TCR diversity.

Germline loops: CDR1 ENHRY, CDR2 SYGVKD. Trimming took 4 bases from V and 5 from J; bases not matched to a gene: 2. CDR3 length: 13 amino acids. The chain carries TRBV10-3 and TRBJ2-3; the match to TRBD2 covers 8 bases. The sequenced sample was PBMCs, obtained 100 days after allogeneic stem cell transplant. The sequence derives from a female patient aged 60 to 70 who had an allogeneic stem cell transplant from an unrelated donor, so the T cells may come from the graft donor. Some clones in this sample may be carry-over from other donors' samples. The CDR3, as DNA: TGTGCCATCAGTGGACTAGCGCAAGATACGCAGTATTTT. Translating gives CAISGLAQDTQYF.